The rows below give T cell receptor beta chains drawn from one sample of a study of blood T cell repertoires in COVID-19. Clones were sequenced by immunoSEQ multiplex PCR, and TCRdb holds only the in-frame ones, with some missing. The sample gives around 400,000 clones, just over 90% of which show up once; 0.86% is in the top ten. Sequencing was carried out using PBMCs or T cells enriched from blood (not recorded which). The receptor source for this set is a woman aged 40-49 years who had been exposed to COVID-19. The CDR3 runs from the conserved cysteine through the conserved F or W. The order of the fields is J gene, clone size, D gene, V gene, CDR3 DNA, CDR3 protein. The D gene is left open where the match is weak. Size is stated for part of the rows, as once, few or many counts, or as a class when the clone is expanded.

j_gene: TRBJ1-6
abundance: few
d_gene: TRBD1
v_gene: TRBV6-6
CDR3nt: TGTGCCAGCAGTCCACAACTTTCGACAGGGACTCTGCATTCACCCCTCCACTTT
CDR3aa: CASSPQLSTGTLHSPLHF

j_gene: TRBJ1-6
abundance: -
d_gene: TRBD1
v_gene: TRBV5-4
CDR3nt: TGTGCCAGCAGCCAAGGACAGGGGGAAAATTCACCCCTCCACTTT
CDR3aa: CASSQGQGENSPLHF

j_gene: TRBJ1-1
abundance: -
d_gene: -
v_gene: TRBV27
CDR3nt: TGTGCCAGCCGAGCAGGGTTGACTGAAGCTTTCTTT
CDR3aa: CASRAGLTEAFF

j_gene: TRBJ1-1
abundance: -
d_gene: -
v_gene: TRBV19
CDR3nt: TGTGCCAGTAACAGCCAGGGAACATCGTTTTTTAACACTGAAGCTTTCTTT
CDR3aa: CASNSQGTSFFNTEAFF

j_gene: TRBJ1-5
abundance: -
d_gene: TRBD1
v_gene: TRBV2
CDR3nt: TGTGCCAGCAGCGCCAGGACAGGGGGGAATCAGCCCCAGCATTTT
CDR3aa: CASSARTGGNQPQHF

j_gene: TRBJ2-5
abundance: -
d_gene: -
v_gene: TRBV2
CDR3nt: TGTGCCAGCAGTGAGGGGGGGGCTTCGTACCAAGAGACCCAGTACTTC
CDR3aa: CASSEGGASYQETQYF

j_gene: TRBJ1-1
abundance: few
d_gene: -
v_gene: TRBV19
CDR3nt: TGTGCCAGTATACTTGGCACAGGGAACACTGAAGCTTTCTTT
CDR3aa: CASILGTGNTEAFF

j_gene: TRBJ2-5
abundance: -
d_gene: TRBD2
v_gene: TRBV7-9
CDR3nt: TGTGCCAGCAGCTCGGGGGGTCAAGGCCAAGAGACCCAGTACTTC
CDR3aa: CASSSGGQGQETQYF

j_gene: TRBJ2-3
abundance: -
d_gene: TRBD2
v_gene: TRBV7-3
CDR3nt: TGTGCCAGCAGCTCGGGGACTAGCGGCACAGATACGCAGTATTTT
CDR3aa: CASSSGTSGTDTQYF

j_gene: TRBJ1-4
abundance: -
d_gene: -
v_gene: TRBV7-9
CDR3nt: TGTGCCAGCAGCGAACCGGGACAAAGTAATGAAAAACTGTTTTTT
CDR3aa: CASSEPGQSNEKLFF

j_gene: TRBJ2-1
abundance: -
d_gene: TRBD2
v_gene: TRBV7-6
CDR3nt: TGTGCCAGCAGCTTACACGGGCGGGGGGGCCTTTCGTACAATGAGCAGTTCTTC
CDR3aa: CASSLHGRGGLSYNEQFF

j_gene: TRBJ2-3
abundance: -
d_gene: -
v_gene: TRBV6-5
CDR3nt: TGTGCCAGCAGGGACACGTCCACAGATACGCAGTATTTT
CDR3aa: CASRDTSTDTQYF

j_gene: TRBJ2-7
abundance: -
d_gene: -
v_gene: TRBV12-3/TRBV12-4
CDR3nt: TGTGCCAGCAGCTTCTCAGGGGTGAGGGAGCAGTACTTC
CDR3aa: CASSFSGVREQYF

j_gene: TRBJ2-1
abundance: -
d_gene: -
v_gene: TRBV5-8
CDR3nt: TGTGCCAGCAGCTTCCGGGGGGAGCAGTTCTTC
CDR3aa: CASSFRGEQFF

j_gene: TRBJ2-5
abundance: -
d_gene: -
v_gene: TRBV2
CDR3nt: TGTGCCAGCAGTTTAACAGGTTCAGAGACCCAGTACTTC
CDR3aa: CASSLTGSETQYF

j_gene: TRBJ2-2
abundance: -
d_gene: -
v_gene: TRBV30
CDR3nt: TGTGCCTGGATCAGGGGAGCGGACACCGGGGAGCTGTTTTTT
CDR3aa: CAWIRGADTGELFF

j_gene: TRBJ2-5
abundance: -
d_gene: TRBD2
v_gene: TRBV7-3
CDR3nt: TGTGCCAGCAGCGTAGCGGGAGGGCAAGAGACCCAGTACTTC
CDR3aa: CASSVAGGQETQYF